Below, 32 T cell receptor beta chains from the same sample are listed, as sequenced in a study of blood T cell repertoires in COVID-19. The assay was immunoSEQ multiplex PCR, and TCRdb's table has in-frame clones only and misses some. The repertoire holds some 150,000 clones, with roughly 86% as singletons. The sequencing sample was made of peripheral blood. All receptors come from a man in his forties who had recovered from COVID-19.

V gene TRBV11-2 combines with J gene TRBJ2-2; D might be TRBD1 (6 bases). Germline V gene data show CDR1 as SGHAT and CDR2 as FQNNGV. This CDR3 is built from 15 residues. With 1 base removed from V and 7 bases from J, the gap between germline ends came to 13 bases. CDR3 amino acids: CASSLARTAIGELFF. The CDR3 nucleotides read TGTGCCAGCAGCTTAGCCCGGACAGCGATCGGGGAGCTGTTTTTT.

The chain recombines TRBV2 with TRBJ1-2, with D possibly matching TRBD1 (6 bases). Per the germline V gene, CDR1 is SNHLY and CDR2 is FYNNEI. The CDR3 length is 18 residues. Trimming took off 6 bases at V and 5 bases at J, with 28 bases between the two ends. CDR3 coding DNA: TGTGCCAGCAGAGCTAGGACAGTCACAACTAGGGGTTTATATGGCTACACCTTC. Its translation is CASRARTVTTRGLYGYTF.

This clone was seen just once. V is TRBV6-5 and J is TRBJ1-2; 9 bases agree with TRBD1. Trimming at V came to 5 bases and at J to 3 bases, leaving 4 bases not matched to a gene. Germline V gene sequence: CDR1 MNHEY, CDR2 SVGAGI. This CDR3 spans 14 amino acids. CDR3 DNA sequence: TGTGCCAGCAGTCCGGGACAGGGTGACTATGGCTACACCTTC. It yields the protein CASSPGQGDYGYTF.

This chain connects TRBV5-6 to TRBJ2-7, with D perhaps TRBD2 (5 bases). The ends were cut back, 0 bases at V and 5 bases at J, with 12 bases in the middle. Looked up from germline, CDR1 is SGHDT and CDR2 is YYEEEE. CDR3 length equals 14 residues. CDR3 protein: CASSLAMVRDEQYF. The CDR3 coding sequence is TGTGCCAGCAGCTTGGCTATGGTGAGGGACGAGCAGTACTTC.

V is TRBV4-3 and J is TRBJ2-7, with D perhaps TRBD2 (6 bases). Germline loops: CDR1 LGHNA, CDR2 YSLEER. The CDR3 extends over 12 amino acids. The V and J ends lost 6 bases and 4 bases respectively, with 10 bases between them. As DNA, the CDR3 is TGCGCCAGCAGTCGAGGAGGGTACGAGCAGTACTTC. Its translation: CASSRGGYEQYF.

This clone has only one observation. The genes are TRBV27 and TRBJ1-2, with 7 bases fitting TRBD1. This CDR3 region has 16 residues. From germline, CDR1 is MNHEY and CDR2 SMNVEV (reference sequence). V was pared by 6 bases and J by 3 bases, with 13 bases of the junction left unmatched. The CDR3 DNA follows: TGTGCCAGCAGGCGGAATAGGGGACAGCAGCACTATGGCTACACCTTC. This codes for CASRRNRGQQHYGYTF.

The chain employs TRBV6-5 and TRBJ1-2; no reliable D call. The ends were cut back, 10 bases at V and 2 bases at J, with 14 bases in the middle. Germline values: CDR1 MNHEY, CDR2 SVGAGI. The CDR3 is made up of 13 amino acids. CDR3 sequence (DNA): TGTGCCACGACCTACACCGGGAACTATGGCTACACCTTC. Encoded protein: CATTYTGNYGYTF.

The chain joins TRBV9 to TRBJ2-7, with no clear D. The CDR3 loop spans 13 amino acids. The ends were cut back, 3 bases at V and 4 bases at J, with 11 bases in the middle. Germline assignment: CDR1 SGDLS and CDR2 YYNGEE. The CDR3 coding sequence is TGTGCCAGCAGCGCCATCGACTCGTACGAGCAGTACTTC. It yields the protein CASSAIDSYEQYF.

The rearrangement links TRBV10-3 to TRBJ2-7; D remains ambiguous. Germline CDR1 is ENHRY and CDR2 is SYGVKD. The CDR3 sequence is 12 residues long. V lost 2 bases and J 4 bases, leaving 6 bases between the germline ends. As DNA, the CDR3 is TGTGCCATCAGTGAGCACAATTACGAGCAGTACTTC. Translating gives CAISEHNYEQYF.

The chain employs TRBV9 and TRBJ2-5, with a weak D call TRBD2 (6 bases). Between the trimmed V and J ends, which lost 0 bases and 5 bases, there was a span of 17 bases. The germline V gene has CDR1 SGDLS and CDR2 YYNGEE. The CDR3 contains 16 residues. The CDR3 DNA reads as TGTGCCAGCAGCGTAGGTGGAGGGGTGCTCCAGGAGACCCAGTACTTC. Amino acids: CASSVGGGVLQETQYF. The full variable domain, with the rest looked up from reference TRBV9 and TRBJ2-5, is DSGVTQTPKHLITATGQRVTLRCSPRSGDLSVYWYQQSLDQGLQFLIQYYNGEERAKGNILERFSAQQFPDLHSELNLSSLELGDSALYFCASSVGGGVLQETQYFGPGTRLLVL.

The CDR3: CASSLSRATEAFF. In DNA form, the CDR3 reads TGTGCCAGCAGTTTATCCAGGGCCACTGAAGCTTTCTTT. The chain carries TRBV28 and TRBJ1-1; possibly TRBD1 for D (5 bases). The CDR3 is made up of 13 amino acids. Between the trimmed V and J ends, which lost 1 base and 4 bases, there was a span of 7 bases. CDR1 and CDR2 from the germline V gene are MDHEN and SYDVKM.

This chain uses TRBV7-6 with TRBJ2-7, with 14 nucleotides matching TRBD2. This CDR3 is 19 amino acids long. Germline V CDR1 and CDR2: SGHVS, FNYEAQ. V dropped 5 bases and J dropped 7; count of bases not matched to a gene: 19. For the CDR3, the DNA is TGTGCCAGCAGCGCAGGGACTAGCGGGAGAAGGGGGAGTGTGGGGGAGCAGTACTTC. It translates to CASSAGTSGRRGSVGEQYF. Drawing the rest from reference TRBV7-6 and TRBJ2-7, the complete variable domain is GAGVSQSPRYKVTKRGQDVALRCDPISGHVSLYWYRQALGQGPEFLTYFNYEAQQDKSGLPNDRFSAERPEGSISTLTIQRTEQRDSAMYRCASSAGTSGRRGSVGEQYFGPGTRLTVT.

V and J are TRBV19 and TRBJ2-7; 8 bases align to TRBD1. The CDR3 totals 15 residues. J gave up 6 bases and V 2 bases, and 9 bases lay outside the gene matches. Germline CDR1 and CDR2: LNHDA and SQIVND (reference sequence). The CDR3 spells CASSIMGTGPREQYF. The CDR3 DNA follows: TGTGCCAGTAGTATAATGGGGACAGGCCCTCGCGAGCAGTACTTC.

The V gene is TRBV6-6, the J gene TRBJ2-7, with 10 bases aligning to TRBD1. From germline, CDR1 is MNHNY and CDR2 SVGAGI (reference sequence). The CDR3 runs 14 residues. V trimming: 0 bases; J trimming: 5 bases; junction bases outside the gene matches: 1. CDR3 coding DNA: TGTGCCAGCAGTTACTCGACAGGGGGCAACGAGCAGTACTTC. Encoded protein: CASSYSTGGNEQYF.

V usage is TRBV3-1 (or the pseudogene TRBV3-2) and J usage is TRBJ1-4; 10 nucleotides match TRBD1. Losses at the gene ends were 2 bases for V and 7 bases for J; bases not matched to a gene: 19. CDR1 and CDR2 (germline): LGHDT, YNNKEL (reference sequence). This CDR3 spans 20 amino acids. The CDR3 DNA reads TGTGCCAGCAGCCAATTCGCCGGGACAGGGGAGAGTCTAGTGGGTGAAAAACTGTTTTTT. Its translation is CASSQFAGTGESLVGEKLFF.

The chain links TRBV6-1 to TRBJ1-5, with 11 bases that match TRBD1. The germline gives CDR1 MNHNS, CDR2 SASEGT. The CDR3 contains 20 residues. Trimming cost V 0 bases and J 2 bases; bases outside gene matches: 12. CDR3 DNA: TGTGCCAGCAGTGAAGCCCTTGTTGGACAGGGGGCATGGGGCAATCAGCCCCAGCATTTT. The encoded protein is CASSEALVGQGAWGNQPQHF.

The chain employs TRBV7-9 and TRBJ1-6; TRBD1 agrees at 9 bases. The V and J ends lost 5 bases and 7 bases, in that order; junction bases with no gene match: 6. CDR3 length equals 15 residues. The germline V gene encodes CDR1 SEHNR and CDR2 FQNEAQ (reference sequence). The CDR3 DNA sequence: TGTGCCAGCAGCGCGTTCGGGACAGGGAATTCACCCCTCCACTTT. It encodes CASSAFGTGNSPLHF.

This clone was seen just once. The J gene is TRBJ2-1, the V gene TRBV7-9; TRBD2 matches 8 bases. The V segment lost 5 bases and the J segment 0 bases; nucleotides outside the gene matches: 6. This CDR3 contains 16 residues. Looked up from germline, CDR1 is SEHNR and CDR2 is FQNEAQ (reference sequence). CDR3 DNA sequence: TGTGCCAGCAGCCCCTTTGGGACTAGCTCCTACAATGAGCAGTTCTTC. This codes for CASSPFGTSSYNEQFF.

The V and J genes are TRBV12-3 or TRBV12-4 and TRBJ2-7; 8 nucleotides agree with TRBD1. This CDR3 is 13 amino acids long. Trimming at V came to 1 base and at J to 11 bases, leaving 7 bases not matched to a gene. CDR3 protein: CASSLGRGTGEYF. The CDR3 DNA follows: TGTGCCAGCAGTTTAGGTAGGGGGACAGGAGAGTACTTC.

In this sample, this clone turned up once. V and J are TRBV9 and TRBJ2-3, with 11 bases identical to TRBD2. The V and J ends lost 0 bases and 4 bases, in that order; junction bases with no gene match: 4. Germline-derived CDR1 and CDR2 are SGDLS and YYNGEE. CDR3 length equals 16 residues. CDR3 sequence reads: CASSVVGSGGADTQYF. The CDR3 DNA reads as TGTGCCAGCAGCGTAGTGGGTAGCGGGGGGGCAGATACGCAGTATTTT.

The CDR3 here is CASSLTGRQPQHF. The DNA of the CDR3 is TGTGCCAGCAGCTTAACGGGGAGGCAGCCCCAGCATTTT. This rearrangement joins TRBV11-3 to TRBJ1-5; D not certain. The CDR3 has 13 residues. Looked up from germline, CDR1 is SGHNT and CDR2 is YENEEA. The V gene lost 2 bases and the J gene lost 7 bases, with 9 bases spanning the gap. The full variable domain, in which reference TRBV11-3 and TRBJ1-5 provide the parts outside the CDR3, is EAGVVQSPRYKIIEKKQPVAFWCNPISGHNTLYWYLQNLGQGPELLIRYENEEAVDDSQLPKDRFSAERLKGVDSTLKIQPAELGDSAVYLCASSLTGRQPQHFGDGTRLSIL.

The chain joins TRBV9 to TRBJ2-2, with TRBD1 as a possible D gene (6 bases). CDR3 length: 14 residues. The V gene lost 0 bases and the J gene lost 5 bases, with 8 bases spanning the gap. Germline V gene lookup returns CDR1 SGDLS and CDR2 YYNGEE. The CDR3 protein is CASSVETGTGELFF. The CDR3 nucleotides read TGTGCCAGCAGCGTAGAAACAGGGACCGGGGAGCTGTTTTTT.

This chain joins TRBV5-4 and TRBJ2-7, with 8 positions matching TRBD1. The germline V gene encodes CDR1 SGHNT and CDR2 YYREEE (reference sequence). CDR3 length: 14 residues. J lost 4 bases, V lost 4 bases, and 7 bases had no gene match. The CDR3 region has the DNA TGTGCCAGCAGCCTACAGGGGGACCTTTACGAGCAGTACTTC. The encoded protein is CASSLQGDLYEQYF.

With respect to this clone: Other DNA sequences in this specimen translate into the identical CDR3. The chain employs TRBV7-2 and TRBJ1-6; possibly TRBD1 for D (5 bases). The CDR3 runs to 13 residues. The V and J ends lost 5 bases and 6 bases respectively, with 8 bases between them. CDR1 SGHTA and CDR2 FQGNSA come from the germline V gene. In DNA, the CDR3 is TGTGCCAGCAGCCGCGACAGTAATTCACCCCTCCACTTT. Amino acid sequence: CASSRDSNSPLHF.

V is TRBV6-5 and J is TRBJ1-1; 7 nucleotides match TRBD1. V lost 6 bases, J lost 1 base, and 2 bases stayed unmatched. Per germline, CDR1 MNHEY and CDR2 SVGAGI. The CDR3 runs 13 residues. CDR3 region: CASSRTGNTEAFF. The CDR3 DNA sequence: TGTGCCAGCAGCCGGACAGGGAACACTGAAGCTTTCTTT.

The chain has TRBV7-2 and TRBJ2-5; TRBD1 agrees at 9 bases. The CDR3 has 14 residues. The V segment lost 5 bases and the J segment 5 bases; nucleotides outside the gene matches: 6. Looked up from germline, CDR1 is SGHTA and CDR2 is FQGNSA. The CDR3 bases are TGTGCCAGCAGCCCCGGGACAGGGAGGGAGACCCAGTACTTC. Its protein product is CASSPGTGRETQYF.

This clone has just a few counts. The rearrangement uses TRBV7-3 and TRBJ2-1; 11 bases are a match to TRBD2. V trimming: 4 bases; J trimming: 9 bases; junction bases outside the gene matches: 11. The CDR3 spans 16 residues. Germline V CDR1 and CDR2: SGHTA, FQGTGA. Here the CDR3 reads CASSSALAGGLGEQFF. CDR3 nucleotides: TGTGCCAGCAGCTCCGCCCTAGCGGGGGGCCTTGGTGAGCAGTTCTTC. The full variable domain, with the rest looked up from reference TRBV7-3 and TRBJ2-1, is GAGVSQTPSNKVTEKGKYVELRCDPISGHTALYWYRQSLGQGPEFLIYFQGTGAADDSGLPNDRFFAVRPEGSVSTLKIQRTERGDSAVYLCASSSALAGGLGEQFFGPGTRLTVL.

This chain uses TRBV7-6 with TRBJ2-6; possibly TRBD1 for D (5 bases). The V gene lost 5 bases and the J gene lost 0 bases, with 17 bases spanning the gap. This CDR3 contains 18 residues. The V gene's germline CDR1 is SGHVS and CDR2 FNYEAQ. CDR3 amino acids: CASSRGRGAISGANVLTF. CDR3 nucleotides: TGTGCCAGCAGCCGTGGTAGGGGCGCAATCTCTGGGGCCAACGTCCTGACTTTC.

The rearrangement joins TRBV30 to TRBJ1-2; D is unresolved. Germline CDR1 reads GTSNPN; CDR2 reads SVGIG (reference sequence). Trimming took off 0 bases at V and 4 bases at J, with 12 bases between the two ends. This CDR3 region has 14 residues. Written as DNA, the CDR3 is TGTGCCTGGAGTGTGTCACAGATGGTCTATGGCTACACCTTC. Residues: CAWSVSQMVYGYTF. Drawing the rest from reference TRBV30 and TRBJ1-2, the complete variable domain is SQTIHQWPATLVQPVGSPLSLECTVEGTSNPNLYWYRQAAGRGLQLLFYSVGIGQISSEVPQNLSASRPQDRQFILSSKKLLLSDSGFYLCAWSVSQMVYGYTFGSGTRLTVV.

This clone was observed once. J is TRBJ2-7 and V is TRBV11-1; perhaps TRBD1 as D (6 bases). This CDR3 spans 13 amino acids. Trimming shortened V by 4 bases and J by 1 base, and 8 bases separated the two germline ends. Per the germline V gene, CDR1 is SGHAT and CDR2 is FQDESV (reference sequence). Written as DNA, the CDR3 is TGTGCCAGCAGCTGGGGGACATCCTACGAGCAGTACTTC. Its protein product is CASSWGTSYEQYF. The variable domain in full, with the rest retrieved from reference TRBV11-1 and TRBJ2-7, is EAEVAQSPRYKITEKSQAVAFWCDPISGHATLYWYRQILGQGPELLVQFQDESVVDDSQLPKDRFSAERLKGVDSTLKIQPAELGDSAMYLCASSWGTSYEQYFGPGTRLTVT.

The chain recombines TRBV7-3 with TRBJ2-7; 9 nucleotides match TRBD2. Germline CDR1 is SGHTA and CDR2 is FQGTGA. The trim removed 5 bases at V and 6 bases at J, leaving 5 bases unmatched. This CDR3 region has 13 residues. The CDR3 is CASSPGLALEQYF. CDR3 coding DNA: TGTGCCAGCAGCCCGGGACTAGCCCTCGAGCAGTACTTC.

A remark on this clone: Other DNA sequences of this sample code for an identical CDR3. The V gene is TRBV20-1, the J gene TRBJ1-6; no clear D. Between the trimmed V and J ends, which lost 3 bases and 0 bases, there was a span of 12 bases. Germline CDR1 DFQATT, CDR2 SNEGSKA (reference sequence). The length of the CDR3 is 16 residues. The chain's CDR3 is CSASRSPSSYNSPLHF. The DNA for the CDR3 is TGCAGTGCTAGTAGATCGCCGAGCTCCTATAATTCACCCCTCCACTTT.